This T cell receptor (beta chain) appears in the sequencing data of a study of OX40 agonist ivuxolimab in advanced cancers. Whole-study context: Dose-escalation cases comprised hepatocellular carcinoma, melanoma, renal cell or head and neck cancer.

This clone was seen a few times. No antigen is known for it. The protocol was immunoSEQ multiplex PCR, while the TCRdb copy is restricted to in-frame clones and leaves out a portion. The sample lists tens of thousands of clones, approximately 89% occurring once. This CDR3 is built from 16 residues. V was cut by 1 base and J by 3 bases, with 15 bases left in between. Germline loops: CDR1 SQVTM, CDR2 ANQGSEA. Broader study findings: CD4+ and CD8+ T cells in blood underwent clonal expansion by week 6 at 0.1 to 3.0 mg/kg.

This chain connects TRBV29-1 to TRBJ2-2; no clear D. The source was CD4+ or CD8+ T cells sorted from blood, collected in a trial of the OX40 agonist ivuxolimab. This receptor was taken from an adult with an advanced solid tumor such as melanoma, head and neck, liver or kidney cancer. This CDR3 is CSVEGFTGGYTGELFF. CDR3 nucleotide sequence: TGCAGCGTTGAAGGCTTCACTGGCGGTTACACCGGGGAGCTGTTTTTT.